A single sample gave rise to the 17 T cell receptor beta chains below, sequenced in a study of spatial heterogeneity in lung cancer. TCRdb ran MiXCR on the 5' RACE reads and lists one entry per CDR3 protein. The table has around 24,000 distinct CDR3 sequences, over 6% seen once. Time point specified: sample taken at primary tumor resection. Material: PBMCs, obtained at surgery. The receptors were gathered from a male donor with early-stage non-small cell lung cancer.

This clonotype was seen at least ten times. This CDR3 is CSVGDEGEQFF. The DNA for the CDR3 is TGCAGCGTTGGGGATGAGGGTGAGCAGTTCTTC. The chain carries TRBV29-1 and TRBJ2-1, with D possibly TRBD2 on 5 matching bases. The CDR3 runs to 11 residues. Germline V gene sequence: CDR1 SQVTM, CDR2 ANQGSEA. V lost 4 bases, J lost 9 bases, and 10 bases lay in between.

The sample holds many counts of this clonotype. DNA for the CDR3: TGCAGTGCTATCAACCCGATAGACCCCTACGAGCAGTACTTC. Translating gives CSAINPIDPYEQYF. The chain joins TRBV20-1 to TRBJ2-7, with D unresolved. The V gene's germline CDR1 is DFQATT and CDR2 SNEGSKA (reference sequence). The CDR3 is made up of 14 amino acids. The V and J ends lost 4 bases and 2 bases respectively, with 15 bases between them.

The J gene is TRBJ2-7, the V gene TRBV9, with 12 nucleotides matching TRBD2. Germline-derived CDR1 and CDR2 are SGDLS and YYNGEE. V lost 4 bases to trimming and J lost 4 bases; unmatched junction nucleotides: 9. The CDR3 sequence is 16 residues long. CDR3 region: CASSSQTSGSIYEQYF. The DNA for the CDR3 is TGTGCCAGCAGCTCACAGACTAGCGGGAGCATTTACGAGCAGTACTTC.

This clonotype was counted a few times. The chain has TRBV28 and TRBJ2-7; 7 bases are a match to TRBD1. Germline V lookup: CDR1 MDHEN, CDR2 SYDVKM. Unmatched junction bases numbered 8, after V lost 2 bases and J lost 1 base. The CDR3 has 16 amino acids. CDR3 sequence: CASSLADRAPSYEQYF. The CDR3 coding sequence is TGTGCCAGCAGTTTAGCTGACAGGGCCCCTTCCTACGAGCAGTACTTC. Combining the CDR3 with reference TRBV28 and TRBJ2-7 gives the whole variable domain DVKVTQSSRYLVKRTGEKVFLECVQDMDHENMFWYRQDPGLGLRLIYFSYDVKMKEKGDIPEGYSVSREKKERFSLILESASTNQTSMYLCASSLADRAPSYEQYFGPGTRLTVT.

The V and J genes are TRBV18 and TRBJ1-1; TRBD1 might be the D (5 bases). V was clipped by 1 base and J by 0 bases, with 6 bases between them. CDR3 length: 14 amino acids. Germline V gives CDR1 KGHSH, CDR2 LQKENI. The CDR3 region has the DNA TGTGCCAGCTCACCACGGGACCTGAACACTGAAGCTTTCTTT. Translating gives CASSPRDLNTEAFF. Combining the CDR3 with reference TRBV18 and TRBJ1-1 gives the whole variable domain NAGVMQNPRHLVRRRGQEARLRCSPMKGHSHVYWYRQLPEEGLKFMVYLQKENIIDESGMPKERFSAEFPKEGPSILRIQQVVRGDSAAYFCASSPRDLNTEAFFGQGTRLTVV.

J is TRBJ2-7 and V is TRBV5-1; D gene unclear. This CDR3 has 11 amino acids. Germline CDR1 SGHRS, CDR2 YFSETQ. V lost 3 bases to trimming and J lost 4 bases, with 5 bases between them. CDR3 nucleotide sequence: TGCGCCAGCAGCTCATTATACGAGCAGTACTTC. Its protein product is CASSSLYEQYF.

In this sample, this clonotype turned up many times. The rearrangement joins TRBV28 to TRBJ2-5, with a tentative D call TRBD2 (5 bases). The CDR3 sequence is 12 residues long. Trimming shortened V by 4 bases and J by 3 bases, and 6 bases separated the two germline ends. The germline CDR1 and CDR2 sequences are MDHEN and SYDVKM. The CDR3 loop reads CASSSAEETQYF. CDR3 DNA sequence: TGTGCCAGCAGTTCAGCGGAAGAGACCCAGTACTTC.

The rearrangement links TRBV7-9 to TRBJ1-4; 10 bases agree with TRBD1. This CDR3 is 17 amino acids long. The V gene's germline CDR1 is SEHNR and CDR2 FQNEAQ (reference sequence). Unmatched junction bases numbered 5, after V lost 4 bases and J lost 0 bases. The CDR3 loop is CASSSRQGASTNEKLFF. The CDR3, as DNA: TGTGCCAGCAGCTCGCGACAGGGGGCGTCAACTAATGAAAAACTGTTTTTT. The entire variable domain, with the rest obtained from reference TRBV7-9 and TRBJ1-4, is as follows: DTGVSQNPRHKITKRGQNVTFRCDPISEHNRLYWYRQTLGQGPEFLTYFQNEAQLEKSRLLSDRFSAERPKGSFSTLEIQRTEQGDSAMYLCASSSRQGASTNEKLFFGSGTQLSVL.

In this sample, this clonotype turned up many times. This chain joins TRBV14 and TRBJ2-7, with 9 bases aligning to TRBD2. V shed 8 bases and J 5 bases; nucleotides not matched to a gene: 7. CDR3 size: 13 residues. Germline values: CDR1 SGHDN, CDR2 FVKESK. The CDR3 spells CASSLAGVDEQYF. The CDR3 DNA reads TGTGCCAGCTCGTTAGCGGGAGTCGACGAGCAGTACTTC.

For this clonotype: Compared with germline, one end of the junction differs, possibly owing to a read error. The chain employs TRBV7-7 and TRBJ2-5; unclear D gene. The CDR3 covers 15 residues. Germline-derived CDR1 and CDR2 are SSHAT and FNYEAQ (reference sequence). The CDR3 bases are TGTGCTAGCAGCTTAGTTACCGGGCCCACGGAGACCCAGTACTTC. This sequence encodes CASSLVTGPTETQYF.

This clonotype was seen a handful of times. The rearrangement joins TRBV20-1 to TRBJ1-1, with D possibly matching TRBD1 (6 bases). In germline, CDR1 is DFQATT, CDR2 SNEGSKA (reference sequence). The length of the CDR3 is 17 residues. V lost 1 base, J lost 0 bases, and 18 bases lay in between. DNA for the CDR3: TGCAGTGCTAGAGGTGGGGCCCAGGGGCGGATGAACACTGAAGCTTTCTTT. The encoded protein is CSARGGAQGRMNTEAFF.

This clonotype appeared many times. The chain carries TRBV6-5 and TRBJ2-5; D unresolved. This CDR3 region has 15 residues. V was cut by 11 bases and J by 0 bases, with 19 bases left in between. Germline CDR1 MNHEY, CDR2 SVGAGI. CDR3 amino acids: CASYSGAGHQETQYF. DNA of the CDR3: TGTGCCTCCTACTCAGGCGCAGGCCACCAAGAGACCCAGTACTTC.

This clonotype was seen repeatedly, ten times or more. The genes are TRBV5-1 and TRBJ1-1, with D maybe TRBD1 (5 bases). With 4 bases removed from V and 0 bases from J, the gap between germline ends came to 13 bases. The CDR3 contains 15 residues. Germline CDR1 reads SGHRS; CDR2 reads YFSETQ. The CDR3 loop reads CASSPTSGVNTEAFF. CDR3 sequence (DNA): TGCGCCAGCAGCCCGACCTCGGGGGTGAACACTGAAGCTTTCTTT. Using reference TRBV5-1 and TRBJ1-1 for the parts outside the CDR3, the full variable domain is KAGVTQTPRYLIKTRGQQVTLSCSPISGHRSVSWYQQTPGQGLQFLFEYFSETQRNKGNFPGRFSGRQFSNSRSEMNVSTLELGDSALYLCASSPTSGVNTEAFFGQGTRLTVV.

This clonotype was detected ten times or more. The chain links TRBV2 to TRBJ2-1; 11 nucleotides agree with TRBD2. Germline-derived CDR1 and CDR2 are SNHLY and FYNNEI. The J segment lost 9 bases and the V segment lost 6 bases, leaving 10 bases of the junction unmatched. The CDR3 loop spans 15 amino acids. The CDR3 coding sequence is TGTGCCAGCAGGCAGACTAGCGGGATTATTAGTGAGCAGTTCTTC. This encodes CASRQTSGIISEQFF.

This clonotype has a count of ten or more. The chain recombines TRBV5-1 with TRBJ2-3, with D perhaps assigned TRBD1 or TRBD2 (7 bases each). CDR3 length equals 15 residues. The V gene's germline CDR1 is SGHRS and CDR2 YFSETQ. V was trimmed by 3 bases and J by 4 bases, leaving 15 bases between them. CDR3 region: CASSSGRGGADTQYF. The DNA of the CDR3 is TGCGCCAGCAGCTCGGGCAGGGGGGGCGCAGATACGCAGTATTTT.

This clonotype was seen more than once but under ten times. This sequence joins TRBV27 and TRBJ2-7, with 11 bases that match TRBD2. The CDR3 consists of 15 residues. In germline, CDR1 is MNHEY, CDR2 SMNVEV (reference sequence). The ends lost 5 bases at V and 3 bases at J; junction bases unmatched: 6. CDR3 sequence (DNA): TGTGCCAGCAGTCCCCTAGCGGGAGGACACTACGAGCAGTACTTC. This encodes CASSPLAGGHYEQYF.

The rearrangement links TRBV19 to TRBJ2-6; a possible D gene is TRBD2 (6 bases). The germline CDR1 and CDR2 sequences are LNHDA and SQIVND (reference sequence). The CDR3 consists of 17 residues. The germline V and J ends were trimmed by 4 bases and 0 bases, with 13 bases remaining between them. In DNA form, the CDR3 reads TGTGCCAGTAGTAGTGGAGGGAGAGTCTCTGGGGCCAACGTCCTGACTTTC. Protein sequence: CASSSGGRVSGANVLTF.